These 24 T cell receptor beta chains were sequenced from one sample in a study of T cells in Graves' hyperthyroidism and ophthalmopathy. Amplification targeted TCR beta CDR3 regions from RNA transcripts. The HTBI primer set was used in a first-round RT-PCR of the TCR CDR3. Using its own MiXCR run on the multiplex PCR reads, TCRdb lists one record per CDR3 protein. Among about 560,000 distinct CDR3 sequences listed, roughly 17% were seen once. Sequenced sample: blood. These receptors all come from a young woman with Graves' hyperthyroidism.

This clonotype has a count of ten or more. The genes are TRBV5-1 and TRBJ2-3; weak D call: TRBD1 (5 bases). This CDR3 has 15 amino acids. The V gene lost 1 base and the J gene lost 4 bases, with 13 bases spanning the gap. Germline V gene lookup returns CDR1 SGHRS and CDR2 YFSETQ. The CDR3 region is CASSLPLAGSDTQYF. The CDR3 DNA reads TGCGCCAGCAGCTTGCCCCTGGCAGGGTCAGATACGCAGTATTTT.

In this sample, this clonotype turned up many times. The V gene is TRBV28, the J gene TRBJ2-7; 7 bases fit TRBD1. The CDR3 has 15 residues. The junction had 9 bases not matched to a gene; V was cut back by 7 bases and J by 0 bases. Germline loops: CDR1 MDHEN, CDR2 SYDVKM. The CDR3 reads CASTPYQGVSYEQYF. In nucleotides, the CDR3 is TGTGCCAGCACCCCTTACCAGGGGGTCTCCTACGAGCAGTACTTC.

The chain's CDR3 is CASSQVGGAGAIPYEQYF. The CDR3 coding sequence is TGCGCCAGCAGCCAAGTGGGAGGTGCGGGGGCGATCCCCTACGAGCAGTACTTC. This sequence joins TRBV4-1 and TRBJ2-7; D might be TRBD2 (7 bases). The CDR3 covers 18 residues. Trimming left V 1 base short and J 2 bases short, with 21 bases between. Germline V lookup: CDR1 MGHRA, CDR2 YSYEKL.

This clonotype was counted at least ten times. The gene calls are TRBV11-2 and TRBJ2-1, with 8 positions matching TRBD1. The junction had 8 bases not matched to a gene; V was cut back by 7 bases and J by 0 bases. From germline, CDR1 is SGHAT and CDR2 FQNNGV. CDR3 length equals 16 residues. The CDR3 sequence is CASTQAGTGSYNEQFF. CDR3 nucleotide sequence: TGTGCCAGCACCCAGGCTGGGACAGGCTCCTACAATGAGCAGTTCTTC.

This sequence joins TRBV5-5 and TRBJ2-1; D gene uncertain. CDR1 and CDR2 (germline): SGHKS, YYEKEE (reference sequence). The V end was cut by 0 bases, the J end by 5 bases, with 9 bases between. This CDR3 contains 14 residues. CDR3 loop: CASSLVYRNNEQFF. Here the CDR3 DNA reads TGTGCCAGCAGCTTGGTATACAGAAACAATGAGCAGTTCTTC.

This clonotype was recorded at least ten times. The V call is TRBV27, the J call TRBJ2-7, with 12 bases aligning to TRBD2. Looked up from germline, CDR1 is MNHEY and CDR2 is SMNVEV (reference sequence). V dropped 3 bases and J dropped 5; count of bases not matched to a gene: 2. CDR3 length: 14 residues. The CDR3 region is CASSLSSGRDEQYF. The CDR3 DNA follows: TGTGCCAGCAGTTTGTCTAGCGGGAGGGACGAGCAGTACTTC.

This clonotype has only a few counts. This chain joins TRBV25-1 and TRBJ2-5; weak D call: TRBD2 (6 bases). Trimming took off 3 bases at V and 5 bases at J, with 16 bases between the two ends. The CDR3 runs 15 residues. Per the germline V gene, CDR1 is MGHDK and CDR2 is SYGVNS. As DNA, the CDR3 is TGTGCCAGCAGTGAGCGGTCTCGACGGGGGGAGACCCAGTACTTC. Its protein product is CASSERSRRGETQYF.

This clonotype was seen only a few times. This chain connects TRBV20-1 to TRBJ1-2; D perhaps matches TRBD1 (6 bases). In germline, CDR1 is DFQATT, CDR2 SNEGSKA (reference sequence). V lost 0 bases, J lost 2 bases, and 10 bases lay in between. The length of the CDR3 is 14 residues. Written as DNA, the CDR3 is TGCAGTGCTAGAGAGTTGGGGGGCAACTATGGCTACACCTTC. Its protein product is CSARELGGNYGYTF.

This clonotype showed up just a few times. The genes are TRBV4-1 and TRBJ1-2; no clear D gene. This CDR3 contains 14 residues. The ends were cut back, 3 bases at V and 8 bases at J, with 16 bases in the middle. CDR1 and CDR2 from the germline V gene are MGHRA and YSYEKL. The CDR3 DNA reads as TGCGCCAGCAGCCAGTCCTCGGGCCTCTACGGCTACACCTTC. Protein: CASSQSSGLYGYTF.

The chain has TRBV5-1 and TRBJ1-4; possibly TRBD1 for D (5 bases). CDR3 length equals 14 residues. Per germline, CDR1 SGHRS and CDR2 YFSETQ. The V end lost 6 bases, the J end lost 8 bases, and 17 bases lay between the germline ends. CDR3 amino acids: CASKRILKGEKLFF. The DNA of the CDR3 is TGCGCCAGCAAGAGGATTTTAAAGGGGGAAAAACTGTTTTTT.

This clonotype was seen a few times. The chain recombines TRBV27 with TRBJ1-2; D may be TRBD1 (5 bases). Trimming removed 6 bases at V and 4 bases at J, with 12 bases between. Germline CDR1 is MNHEY and CDR2 is SMNVEV (reference sequence). The CDR3 extends over 13 amino acids. DNA for the CDR3: TGTGCCAGCAGGGACCCGGGGGGCTATGGCTACACCTTC. Protein product: CASRDPGGYGYTF.

This clonotype has at least ten counts. The chain has TRBV18 and TRBJ1-4; the D gene is possibly TRBD1 (5 bases). CDR1 KGHSH and CDR2 LQKENI come from the germline V gene. The CDR3 length is 15 residues. V was shortened by 2 bases and J by 7 bases, with 14 bases between the two germline ends. CDR3 bases: TGTGCCAGCTCACCAAACGGGGCGAAGGGTGAAAAACTGTTTTTT. It specifies CASSPNGAKGEKLFF.

This clonotype was picked up a small number of times. The genes are TRBV11-2 and TRBJ2-3; D not resolved. The CDR3 length is 14 residues. Per the germline V gene, CDR1 is SGHAT and CDR2 is FQNNGV. Trimming cost V 10 bases and J 4 bases, with 18 bases left between them. CDR3 amino acids: CATEKPRWSDTQYF. The DNA of the CDR3 is TGTGCCACCGAAAAACCGCGGTGGTCAGATACGCAGTATTTT.

The V gene is TRBV3-1, the J gene TRBJ2-6, with D tentatively TRBD1 or TRBD2 (5 bases each). The V end lost 6 bases, the J end lost 0 bases, and 9 bases lay between the germline ends. The germline CDR1 and CDR2 sequences are LGHDT and YNNKEL (reference sequence). This CDR3 region has 15 residues. The DNA of the CDR3 is TGTGCCAGCAGTAGGGACGTCTCTGGGGCCAACGTCCTGACTTTC. As protein: CASSRDVSGANVLTF.

This clonotype appeared many times. The chain joins TRBV9 to TRBJ2-3; tentatively, D is TRBD1 or TRBD2 (5 bases each). Trimming removed 0 bases from V and 4 bases from J, with 18 bases in between. CDR3 size: 17 residues. Germline loops: CDR1 SGDLS, CDR2 YYNGEE. The CDR3 DNA reads TGTGCCAGCAGCGTAGCCCTGGGGTGGGACCCTCCAGATACGCAGTATTTT. Translation gives CASSVALGWDPPDTQYF.

This sequence joins TRBV20-1 and TRBJ1-1; D is uncertain. V was cut by 2 bases and J by 4 bases, with 17 bases left in between. This CDR3 contains 15 residues. The germline CDR1 and CDR2 sequences are DFQATT and SNEGSKA (reference sequence). The CDR3 region is CSARTGSGWGTEAFF. CDR3 coding DNA: TGCAGTGCTAGAACGGGTTCGGGTTGGGGCACTGAAGCTTTCTTT.

This clonotype has more than one count but fewer than ten. V and J are TRBV4-3 and TRBJ2-7; perhaps TRBD2 as D (6 bases). There are 9 residues in the CDR3. Trimming shortened V by 10 bases and J by 8 bases, and 9 bases separated the two germline ends. CDR1 LGHNA and CDR2 YSLEER come from the germline V gene. CDR3 coding DNA: TGCGCCATGGGGGGAAAGCAGTACTTC. Amino acid sequence: CAMGGKQYF.

The chain couples TRBV3-1 to TRBJ2-5; TRBD1 or TRBD2 may be the D gene (5 bases each). V dropped 4 bases and J dropped 3 bases, with 12 bases sitting between them. The germline gives CDR1 LGHDT, CDR2 YNNKEL (reference sequence). The CDR3 is 14 residues long. CDR3 bases: TGTGCCAGCAGCCCCGGGGACGGTGAAGAGACCCAGTACTTC. This encodes CASSPGDGEETQYF.

This clonotype was picked up a small number of times. The V gene is TRBV7-8, the J gene TRBJ1-3; D unclear. The V end was cut by 0 bases, the J end by 0 bases, with 6 bases between. CDR1 and CDR2 from the germline V gene are SGHVS and FQNEAQ. The CDR3 is 15 residues long. The CDR3 region is CASSLAAPSGNTIYF. CDR3 DNA sequence: TGTGCCAGCAGCTTAGCTGCGCCCTCTGGAAACACCATATATTTT.

This clonotype was detected a few times. The V call is TRBV20-1, the J call TRBJ2-7; possibly TRBD1 for D (5 bases). CDR3 length equals 14 residues. Trimming stripped 0 bases from V and 3 bases from J, with 12 bases between. Germline V CDR1 and CDR2: DFQATT, SNEGSKA (reference sequence). CDR3 DNA sequence: TGCAGTGCTAGAGAAGAAGGGGAATTCTACGAGCAGTACTTC. Protein sequence: CSAREEGEFYEQYF.

This clonotype was recorded many times. The V and J genes are TRBV7-6 and TRBJ2-1; D may be TRBD1 or TRBD2 (7 bases each). The CDR3 loop spans 16 amino acids. V lost 5 bases to trimming and J lost 3 bases, with 17 bases between them. The V gene's germline CDR1 is SGHVS and CDR2 FNYEAQ. CDR3 nucleotides: TGTGCCAGCAGCACCTTCAGGGGGGGCAGCTACAATGAGCAGTTCTTC. The encoded protein is CASSTFRGGSYNEQFF.

This clonotype was picked up a small number of times. CDR3 DNA sequence: TGTGCCAGCAGCTTGAGTGGTAATGAAAAACTGTTTTTT. This encodes CASSLSGNEKLFF. The chain is built from TRBV7-9 and TRBJ1-4; the D is unclear. CDR3 size: 13 residues. The V gene lost 3 bases and the J gene lost 4 bases, with 6 bases spanning the gap. Per germline, CDR1 SEHNR and CDR2 FQNEAQ (reference sequence).

This clonotype was detected once. The chain joins TRBV5-5 to TRBJ2-5; 8 nucleotides agree with TRBD1. V trimming: 0 bases; J trimming: 4 bases; junction bases outside the gene matches: 8. CDR3 length: 16 amino acids. Germline V gene lookup returns CDR1 SGHKS and CDR2 YYEKEE (reference sequence). The CDR3 nucleotides are TGTGCCAGCAGCTTGGGGGCAGGGGGCCTTGGAGAGACCCAGTACTTC. Protein product: CASSLGAGGLGETQYF.

This clonotype was recorded at least ten times. V and J are TRBV20-1 and TRBJ1-5; no reliable D call. V shed 0 bases and J shed 4 bases, with 13 bases lying between them. Germline CDR1 is DFQATT and CDR2 is SNEGSKA (reference sequence). The CDR3 is made up of 15 amino acids. The CDR3 loop reads CSARDLGPGNQPQHF. CDR3 DNA: TGCAGTGCTAGAGATCTAGGGCCTGGGAATCAGCCCCAGCATTTT.